The TCR beta chain under discussion was sequenced for a study of OX40 agonist ivuxolimab in advanced cancers. For the study at large: Prior therapy, whether anti-PD-1, anti-PD-L1 or anti-CTLA-4, was allowed, and more than 35% had some. Points from the study as a whole: CD4+ and CD8+ blood T cells expanded clonally by week 6 at 0.1 to 3.0 mg/kg. Clonal expansion was among the lowest in partial responders at 0.1-3.0 mg/kg, especially CD8+.

J lost 0 bases, V lost 6 bases, and 2 bases had no gene match. In germline, CDR1 is MNHEY, CDR2 SMNVEV (reference sequence). This CDR3 is 13 amino acids long. Sequencing used immunoSEQ multiplex PCR; TCRdb keeps in-frame clones, though not all of them. Among about 45,000 clones listed, around 94% were seen once. On this clone itself: Its antigen is unknown.

Source: CD4+ or CD8+ T cells sorted from blood, taken in a trial of the OX40 agonist ivuxolimab. The clonotype was recovered from an adult with an advanced solid tumor such as melanoma, head and neck, liver or kidney cancer. The rearrangement links TRBV27 to TRBJ2-7, with 7 positions matching TRBD1. CDR3 bases: TGTGCCAGCAGCGGGACAGTCTCCTACGAGCAGTACTTC. It translates to CASSGTVSYEQYF.